This T cell receptor (beta chain) was sequenced during a study of shared clonotypes between healthy human individuals (TCRdb year 2020). About the full investigation: The cohort included a few men and a couple of women between 18 and 49 years of age. For each donor, three plates each were used for CD4 naive and CD4 memory, two plates were used for CD8 naive, and one plate was used for CD8 memory. To estimate repertoire size and how much clonotype sharing occurs between individuals, the study deeply sequenced the blood TCR repertoires of several healthy adults. Between about 0.9 and 10 billion PBMCs per donor were obtained by leukapheresis. Libraries were prepared and TCR repertoires were sequenced by different laboratories using diverse techniques, in order to increase sequencing depth and limit assay-specific biases.

The CDR1 and CDR2 encoded by the germline V gene are SGHRS and YFSETQ. Including the terminal cysteine and phenylalanine, the CDR3 comprises 14 residues. CDR3 DNA is the only sequence kept; it has 42 bases, read in frame from the first base. The junction shows trimming of 0 bases on V and 7 bases on J, plus 11 bases between the germline ends. TCR CDR3 regions were amplified from genomic DNA by multiplex PCR using the deep immunoSEQ assay. Extracted genomic DNA from each cell subset was spread evenly across all wells of several immunoSEQ 96-well plates, with each plate serving as a replicate. For sorted subsets, each replicate PCR was loaded with about 0.2 ug genomic DNA, equivalent to roughly 30,000 T cell genomes. Purified libraries were quantified with a Qubit 3.0 fluorometer, sized on a Bioanalyzer 2100, and re-quantified with the KAPA Library Quantification kit. Each immunoSEQ 96-well plate was sequenced on its own single-read 150-cycle Illumina NextSeq 550 flow cell. Processing in the source paper ran as follows. Because the immunoSEQ output held only junctional sequences and lacked quality scores, the filtering could not match the filtering applied to full-length reads. To assign V/J genes and CDR3, sequences were annotated using PyIR, a Python wrapper for IgBLAST v1.9, with IMGT germline references. Reads with weak V/J assignments (E-value above 1e-6), missing CDR3, stop codons, out-of-frame junctions, or ambiguous translated residues were removed. A V3J clonotype was defined by an identical inferred V gene, J gene, and CDR3 amino acid sequence. The percentage overlap between two repertoires was calculated by dividing the number of shared unique clonotypes by the size of the smaller repertoire. Three approaches were used to assess repertoire richness: RTK rarefaction, the Chao1 estimator, and Recon v2.1 estimates of unobserved clonotypes. Generation probabilities for all TCRbeta clonotypes obtained by the gDNA method from a few donors were computed using OLGA. Sourced from immuneACCESS, this table was stored by TCRdb with only in-frame sequences that have V and J called. A share of the clones is absent; for the studies checked, an unresolved V gene accounts for under half, and the remainder has no known explanation. The V and J calls and clone size come from that table; D and trimming were worked out from the DNA. The sample table shows some 2,500,000 clones, and 93% are seen once. About 0.34% of the sample belongs to the ten largest clones.

Overall study outcomes, separate from this receptor: Sampling was restricted to blood, and TCR repertoires in tissues likely differ from the TCR repertoires found in blood. Pairwise subsampling indicated that sequencing depth was expected to affect the degree of clonotype sharing among donors. The small number of donors limited the genetic and exposure-history diversity represented. Naive subsets generally had larger estimated clonotype richness than memory subsets. Around 5% of naive CD4, roughly 3.6% of naive CD8, 2% to 2.5% of memory CD4, and 0.4% of memory CD8 clonotypes were shared across several donors. Compared with non-shared clonotypes, the clonotypes found in all four sorted-subset donors had higher generation probabilities. Rarefaction of sorted-subset datasets indicated incomplete sequencing despite the large sequencing depth.

The donors were healthy, HIV-negative adults with no recently reported acute infections or vaccinations. Only Caucasian adults living in Nashville, Tennessee, USA were represented among the donors. CD4+ T cells were enriched by magnetic negative selection; naive cells were then positively selected on CD45RA, and the negative fraction formed the memory subset. Blood was obtained by leukapheresis, after which PBMCs were separated by Ficoll-Histopaque density gradient centrifugation and cryopreserved in liquid nitrogen vapor phase. Purity and quantity of every magnetically sorted T cell population were checked by analytical flow cytometry. Each sorted fraction had its genomic DNA isolated and then quantified by UV absorbance on a Nanodrop 2000c. About this clone itself: The antigen it recognizes is unknown. Base qualities were left out, and no much larger clone turns up one base away.

The receptor was derived from a man aged 18 to 35 in good health. Some clones in this sample may be carry-over from other donors' samples. The chain is assembled from TRBV5-1 and TRBJ2-1; the best D guess is TRBD2, with 5 bases matching. The sample consisted of naive CD4+ T cells from PBMCs. This specimen's cell subset or site label, interpreted: CD45RA+ positively selected. The CDR3 loop reads CASSLGGFGNEQFF. The bases read TGCGCCAGCAGCTTGGGAGGGTTTGGGAATGAGCAGTTCTTC.